Presented here are 13 T cell receptor beta chains from one specimen sequenced in a study of cytotoxic CD8 clonotypes in ibrutinib-treated CLL. Measured with immunoSEQ multiplex PCR; TCRdb has only the in-frame clones, and not every one. The sample contains 110,000 to 150,000 clones, about three quarters of which appear only once. The specimen comprised PBMCs, sampled after 24 months of ibrutinib treatment. These receptors all come from a human donor with chronic lymphocytic leukemia.

V usage is TRBV10-3 and J usage is TRBJ1-2, with 8 bases that match TRBD1. The germline CDR1 and CDR2 sequences are ENHRY and SYGVKD. Trimming at V came to 4 bases and at J to 6 bases, leaving 13 bases not matched to a gene. The CDR3 length is 16 residues. This CDR3 reads CAISGGRGLIENGYTF. In nucleotides, the CDR3 is TGTGCCATCAGTGGGGGCAGGGGGCTGATTGAAAATGGCTACACCTTC.

V is TRBV28 and J is TRBJ2-7, with D tentatively TRBD1 (6 bases). Looked up from germline, CDR1 is MDHEN and CDR2 is SYDVKM. V lost 1 base and J 7 bases, leaving 11 bases between the germline ends. This CDR3 comprises 13 residues. The CDR3 nucleotides read TGTGCCAGCAGTTTATACGGTAGGGGGGAGCAGTACTTC. It translates to CASSLYGRGEQYF.

This clone was seen repeatedly, ten times or more. The gene calls are TRBV19 and TRBJ2-4; the D gene could be TRBD1 or TRBD2 (6 bases each). Germline assignment: CDR1 LNHDA and CDR2 SQIVND (reference sequence). V gave up 5 bases and J gave up 6 bases, with 17 bases separating them. The CDR3 extends over 15 amino acids. As DNA, the CDR3 is TGTGCCAGTAGTCCCTCCAGGGGAGCGGGAAACATTCAGTACTTC. This sequence encodes CASSPSRGAGNIQYF.

This clone has ten or more counts. V usage is TRBV23-1 and J usage is TRBJ1-5; D ambiguous. TRBV23-1 is an ORF, and what it does is uncertain. The V and J ends lost 3 bases and 0 bases respectively, with 9 bases between them. The CDR3 consists of 15 residues. CDR3 region: CASSHIHPSNQPQHF. The CDR3 DNA is TGCGCCAGCAGTCACATACACCCTAGCAATCAGCCCCAGCATTTT.

This chain connects TRBV7-3 to TRBJ2-5; tentatively, D is TRBD2 (5 bases). CDR3 length equals 15 residues. Trimming cost V 5 bases and J 2 bases, with 15 bases left between them. The germline CDR1 and CDR2 sequences are SGHTA and FQGTGA. CDR3 in amino acids: CASSPRGSPQETQYF. The CDR3 DNA reads TGTGCCAGCAGCCCCCGGGGTAGCCCGCAAGAGACCCAGTACTTC. Using reference TRBV7-3 and TRBJ2-5 for the parts outside the CDR3, the full variable domain is GAGVSQTPSNKVTEKGKYVELRCDPISGHTALYWYRQSLGQGPEFLIYFQGTGAADDSGLPNDRFFAVRPEGSVSTLKIQRTERGDSAVYLCASSPRGSPQETQYFGPGTRLLVL.

This chain links TRBV11-2 with TRBJ1-2, with D hard to call. CDR3 length equals 11 residues. Trimming stripped 5 bases from V and 6 bases from J, with 7 bases between. The germline gives CDR1 SGHAT, CDR2 FQNNGV. This CDR3 reads CASSGTDGYTF. Written as DNA, the CDR3 is TGTGCCAGCAGCGGTACGGATGGCTACACCTTC.

This clone was seen just once. V usage is TRBV28 and J usage is TRBJ2-3; D is ambiguous. V lost 6 bases and J lost 0, with 10 bases in between. The CDR3 is made up of 14 amino acids. Per germline, CDR1 MDHEN and CDR2 SYDVKM. Here the CDR3 reads CASSPQYSTDTQYF. As DNA, the CDR3 is TGTGCCAGCAGCCCCCAGTATAGCACAGATACGCAGTATTTT.

The genes are TRBV28 and TRBJ1-4, with 9 bases aligning to TRBD1. Germline lookup yields CDR1 MDHEN and CDR2 SYDVKM. The trim removed 6 bases at V and 7 bases at J, leaving 12 bases unmatched. CDR3 length: 16 amino acids. CDR3 residues: CASSPGGTGRGEKLFF. CDR3 nucleotide sequence: TGTGCCAGCAGCCCAGGCGGGACAGGGAGAGGTGAAAAACTGTTTTTT.

V and J are TRBV5-6 and TRBJ1-2; no firm D call. CDR1 and CDR2 (germline): SGHDT, YYEEEE. The CDR3 has 14 residues. With 4 bases removed from V and 0 bases from J, the gap between germline ends came to 10 bases. The CDR3 DNA reads TGTGCCAGCAGCCCATGGACGGCTAACTATGGCTACACCTTC. Translating gives CASSPWTANYGYTF. Full variable domain (missing parts from reference TRBV5-6 and TRBJ1-2): DAGVTQSPTHLIKTRGQQVTLRCSPKSGHDTVSWYQQALGQGPQFIFQYYEEEERQRGNFPDRFSGHQFPNYSSELNVNALLLGDSALYLCASSPWTANYGYTFGSGTRLTVV.

The chain carries TRBV7-8 and TRBJ1-1; unclear D gene. The CDR3 is made up of 16 amino acids. V was cut by 1 base and J by 1 base, with 13 bases left in between. Germline V gene sequence: CDR1 SGHVS, CDR2 FQNEAQ. Written as DNA, the CDR3 is TGTGCCAGCAGCTTAGAGGTGGCTGGAGGGAACACTGAAGCTTTCTTT. Protein: CASSLEVAGGNTEAFF.

The rearrangement uses TRBV29-1 and TRBJ2-3, with 9 bases aligning to TRBD2. There are 14 residues in the CDR3. Trimming at V came to 8 bases and at J to 6 bases, leaving 12 bases not matched to a gene. CDR1 is SQVTM and CDR2 is ANQGSEA in the germline V gene. As DNA, the CDR3 is TGCAGCCACAGTTGGGCGGGAGGGGCCGATACGCAGTATTTT. It yields the protein CSHSWAGGADTQYF.

The table lists this clone with a few counts. The rearrangement joins TRBV2 to TRBJ1-6; 7 bases are a match to TRBD1. Per germline, CDR1 SNHLY and CDR2 FYNNEI. The CDR3 totals 14 residues. V dropped 8 bases and J dropped 9; count of bases not matched to a gene: 10. The DNA of the CDR3 is TGTGCCAGCGGGGGCAGGGGGTCTAGTTCACCCCTCCACTTT. It encodes CASGGRGSSSPLHF.

The J gene is TRBJ2-7, the V gene TRBV6-5, with TRBD1 matching over 8 bases. The length of the CDR3 is 14 residues. CDR1 and CDR2 from the germline V gene are MNHEY and SVGAGI. V shed 8 bases, J shed 0 bases, and the junction held 6 bases outside the gene matches. CDR3 nucleotide sequence: TGTGCCAGCCGGACAGGGATGTCCTCCTACGAGCAGTACTTC. Translated: CASRTGMSSYEQYF.